These 10 T cell receptor beta chains share one sample of origin, sequenced in a study of T cell responses to AZD1222 COVID-19 vaccine. Assay used: immunoSEQ multiplex PCR; TCRdb lists only in-frame clones, some missing. Here the sample spans 95,000 to 150,000 clones, about 92% being singletons. The sample consisted of peripheral blood, taken on day 0 of AZD1222 vaccination. The receptors were sampled from an adult in good health.

The V and J genes are TRBV2 and TRBJ1-1; 7 nucleotides align to TRBD1. Germline V CDR1 and CDR2: SNHLY, FYNNEI. The CDR3 loop spans 14 amino acids. The V segment lost 6 bases and the J segment 0 bases; nucleotides outside the gene matches: 4. The chain's CDR3 is CASRGTDMNTEAFF. Here the CDR3 DNA reads TGTGCCAGCAGGGGGACAGATATGAACACTGAAGCTTTCTTT.

This chain joins TRBV5-1 and TRBJ2-5, with D hard to call. V lost 1 base to trimming and J lost 4 bases, with 11 bases between them. The CDR3 loop spans 14 amino acids. CDR1 and CDR2 (germline): SGHRS, YFSETQ. Here the CDR3 reads CASSLKLSGETQYF. The CDR3 DNA reads TGCGCCAGCAGCTTGAAGCTATCGGGAGAGACCCAGTACTTC.

This sequence joins TRBV11-2 and TRBJ1-1; tentative D call: TRBD1 (6 bases). This CDR3 has 14 amino acids. Germline V gene lookup returns CDR1 SGHAT and CDR2 FQNNGV. Trimming left V 6 bases short and J 3 bases short, with 14 bases between. The CDR3 DNA is TGTGCCAGCAGTTTACAGGGATGGGACACTGAAGCTTTCTTT. Residues: CASSLQGWDTEAFF.

The V gene is TRBV5-1, the J gene TRBJ2-3; perhaps TRBD1 as D (5 bases). CDR1 and CDR2 (germline): SGHRS, YFSETQ. Trimming pared 0 bases from V and 6 bases from J, leaving 8 bases between. The CDR3 is made up of 13 amino acids. CDR3 sequence reads: CASSLEGADTQYF. The DNA of the CDR3 is TGCGCCAGCAGCTTGGAAGGGGCCGATACGCAGTATTTT.

The V gene is TRBV19, the J gene TRBJ2-5, with 7 positions matching TRBD1. V lost 4 bases and J lost 4; bases outside the gene matches: 3. Germline V gives CDR1 LNHDA, CDR2 SQIVND (reference sequence). This CDR3 has 13 residues. The CDR3 protein is CASSKNRGETQYF. In DNA form, the CDR3 reads TGTGCCAGTAGTAAAAACAGGGGAGAGACCCAGTACTTC.

This chain links TRBV5-3 with TRBJ2-7, with 7 bases matching TRBD1. TRBV5-3 is filed as an ORF, its function uncertain. Trimming took 5 bases from V and 3 from J; bases not matched to a gene: 14. The CDR3 is made up of 16 amino acids. CDR3 sequence: CARSYVGQARVYEQYF. CDR3 coding DNA: TGTGCCAGAAGTTATGTTGGACAGGCTCGGGTCTACGAGCAGTACTTC.

This chain links TRBV4-2 with TRBJ1-2; D call uncertain. V was shortened by 0 bases and J by 8 bases, with 16 bases between the two germline ends. CDR1 LGHNA and CDR2 YNFKEQ come from the germline V gene. The CDR3 sequence is 15 residues long. The CDR3: CASSQDETPRRGYTF. The CDR3 region has the DNA TGTGCCAGCAGCCAAGATGAGACACCGAGGCGGGGCTACACCTTC.

This chain joins TRBV5-1 and TRBJ1-1; D unresolved. Trimming took off 2 bases at V and 5 bases at J, with 10 bases between the two ends. Germline CDR1 and CDR2: SGHRS and YFSETQ. The CDR3 length is 13 residues. The DNA for the CDR3 is TGCGCCAGCAGCTTCTCCGGGGTGACTGAAGCTTTCTTT. Its translation: CASSFSGVTEAFF.

V is TRBV14 and J is TRBJ2-1; D not certain. Germline V gene data show CDR1 as SGHDN and CDR2 as FVKESK. The CDR3 consists of 12 residues. Trimming removed 9 bases at V and 15 bases at J, with 21 bases between. The CDR3 DNA is TGTGCCAGAGAAACCCAGACTCCTAGACTGTTCTTC. This translates into CARETQTPRLFF.

The genes are TRBV27 and TRBJ2-7, with 8 bases that match TRBD1. Germline loops: CDR1 MNHEY, CDR2 SMNVEV (reference sequence). CDR3 length equals 15 residues. Germline trimming cut 4 bases from V and 3 bases from J; bases unmatched to any gene: 8. The CDR3 loop is CASSSGTGSFYEQYF. CDR3 nucleotides: TGTGCCAGCAGTTCCGGGACAGGCTCCTTCTACGAGCAGTACTTC.